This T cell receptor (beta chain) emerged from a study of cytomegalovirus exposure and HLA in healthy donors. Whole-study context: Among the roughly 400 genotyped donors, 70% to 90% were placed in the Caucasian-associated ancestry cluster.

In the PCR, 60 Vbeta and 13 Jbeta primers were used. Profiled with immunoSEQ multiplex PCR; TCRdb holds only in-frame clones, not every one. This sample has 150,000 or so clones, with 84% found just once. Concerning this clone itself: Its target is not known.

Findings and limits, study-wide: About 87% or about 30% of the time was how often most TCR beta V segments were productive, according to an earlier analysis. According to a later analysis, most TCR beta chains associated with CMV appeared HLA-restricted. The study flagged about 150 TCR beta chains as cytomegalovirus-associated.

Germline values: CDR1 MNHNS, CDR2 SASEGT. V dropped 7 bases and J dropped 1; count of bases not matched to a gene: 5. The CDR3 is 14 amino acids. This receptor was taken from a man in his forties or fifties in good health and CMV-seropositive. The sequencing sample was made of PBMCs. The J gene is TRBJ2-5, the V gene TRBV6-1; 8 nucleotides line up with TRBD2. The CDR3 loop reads CASTQLAAQETQYF. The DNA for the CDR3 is TGTGCCAGCACCCAACTAGCGGCCCAAGAGACCCAGTACTTC.